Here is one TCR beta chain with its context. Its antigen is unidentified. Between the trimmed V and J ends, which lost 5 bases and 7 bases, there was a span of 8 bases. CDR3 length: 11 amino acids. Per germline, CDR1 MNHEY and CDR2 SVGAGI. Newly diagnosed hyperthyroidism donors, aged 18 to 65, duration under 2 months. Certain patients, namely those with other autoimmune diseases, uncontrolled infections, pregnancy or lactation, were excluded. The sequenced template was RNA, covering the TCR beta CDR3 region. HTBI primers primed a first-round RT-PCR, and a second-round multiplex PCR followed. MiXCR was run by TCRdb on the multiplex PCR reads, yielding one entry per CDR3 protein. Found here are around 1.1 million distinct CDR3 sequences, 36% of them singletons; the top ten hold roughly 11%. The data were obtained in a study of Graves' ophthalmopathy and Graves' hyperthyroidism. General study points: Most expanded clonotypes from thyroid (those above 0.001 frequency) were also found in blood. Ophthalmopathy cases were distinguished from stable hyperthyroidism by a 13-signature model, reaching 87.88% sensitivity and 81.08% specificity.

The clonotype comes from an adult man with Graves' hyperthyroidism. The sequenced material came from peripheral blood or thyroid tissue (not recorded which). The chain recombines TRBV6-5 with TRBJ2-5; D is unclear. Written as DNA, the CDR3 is TGTGCCAGCAGTGACGACGGGACCCAGTACTTC. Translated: CASSDDGTQYF.